Listed here are 30 T cell receptor beta chains from one sample, sequenced in a study of human T cells and chemical hapten exposure. Documented time point: pre-sensitization, week 0. Treatment given: therapeutic diphenylcyclopropenone sensitization with weekly scalp DPC. TCRdb ran MiXCR on the RACE reads and lists one entry per CDR3 protein. The table records approximately 320,000 distinct CDR3 sequences, 5.5% of them present only once. Sequenced material: whole blood, taken in connection with sensitization to the hapten diphenylcyclopropenone (DPC). These receptors all come from a woman aged 18-29 years with alopecia areata. Some clones in this sample may be carry-over from other donors' samples.

The sample holds many counts of this clonotype. V gene TRBV29-1 combines with J gene TRBJ1-1; 8 nucleotides line up with TRBD1. Per the germline V gene, CDR1 is SQVTM and CDR2 is ANQGSEA. V lost 7 bases and J lost 5; bases outside the gene matches: 15. The CDR3 spans 15 residues. Here the CDR3 DNA reads TGCAGCGCTTTAAGGACAGGGAGTGGGGATACTGAAGCTTTCTTT. It translates to CSALRTGSGDTEAFF.

This clonotype turned up a few times. The rearrangement links TRBV5-1 to TRBJ1-6, with TRBD1 identical over 7 bases. V was pared by 0 bases and J by 8 bases, with 8 bases of the junction left unmatched. Looked up from germline, CDR1 is SGHRS and CDR2 is YFSETQ. The CDR3 has 16 amino acids. The CDR3 reads CASSLGQGSIHSPLHF. In DNA form, the CDR3 reads TGCGCCAGCAGCTTGGGACAGGGAAGTATTCATTCACCCCTCCACTTT.

The CDR3 coding sequence is TGTGCCAGTATGGTAGGACAGGGGGACTACGAGCAGTACTTC. It encodes CASMVGQGDYEQYF. The chain combines TRBV19 with TRBJ2-7, with 10 bases fitting TRBD1. Per germline, CDR1 LNHDA and CDR2 SQIVND (reference sequence). The CDR3 contains 14 residues. The V segment lost 7 bases and the J segment 3 bases; nucleotides outside the gene matches: 6. The full variable domain, completed using reference TRBV19 and TRBJ2-7, is DGGITQSPKYLFRKEGQNVTLSCEQNLNHDAMYWYRQDPGQGLRLIYYSQIVNDFQKGDIAEGYSVSREKKESFPLTVTSAQKNPTAFYLCASMVGQGDYEQYFGPGTRLTVT.

This clonotype was observed a handful of times. V usage is TRBV7-2 and J usage is TRBJ1-4; unclear D gene. Germline-derived CDR1 and CDR2 are SGHTA and FQGNSA. This CDR3 has 15 residues. V gave up 2 bases and J gave up 4 bases, with 11 bases separating them. CDR3: CASSLLAGLNEKLFF. In DNA form, the CDR3 reads TGTGCCAGCAGCTTACTGGCCGGCCTTAATGAAAAACTGTTTTTT.

This clonotype was seen only a few times. This chain joins TRBV9 and TRBJ2-3, with a weak D call TRBD1 (5 bases). The CDR3 is made up of 20 amino acids. V lost 0 bases and J lost 3, with 26 bases in between. Germline CDR1 is SGDLS and CDR2 is YYNGEE. The CDR3 DNA is TGTGCCAGCAGCGTAGCTTGGGGCCCCCGGTCGAACAGAAGGACAGATACGCAGTATTTT. Translation: CASSVAWGPRSNRRTDTQYF.

This clonotype was seen a few times. The chain recombines TRBV12-3 or TRBV12-4 with TRBJ1-1; 8 bases align to TRBD1. This CDR3 region has 13 residues. V lost 7 bases, J lost 6 bases, and 7 bases stayed unmatched. The CDR3 DNA reads TGTGCCAGCACCTCAACAGGGGGATCTGAAGCTTTCTTT. It is translated as CASTSTGGSEAFF.

J is TRBJ2-7 and V is TRBV7-3; D possibly corresponds to TRBD1 (6 bases). Germline values: CDR1 SGHTA, CDR2 FQGTGA. Trimming shortened V by 4 bases and J by 2 bases, and 12 bases separated the two germline ends. This CDR3 has 14 residues. The CDR3 nucleotides read TGTGCCAGCAGCTCACAGGGATCAGCCTACGAGCAGTACTTC. Its protein is CASSSQGSAYEQYF.

The gene calls are TRBV11-2 and TRBJ2-5, with D unresolved. CDR1 is SGHAT, CDR2 FQNNGV, per germline. The CDR3 totals 14 residues. Trimming shortened V by 5 bases and J by 3 bases, and 13 bases separated the two germline ends. The CDR3 DNA is TGTGCCAGCAGCCTTAATGACCCGAAAGAGACCCAGTACTTC. Protein: CASSLNDPKETQYF. Full variable domain (remainder filled in from reference TRBV11-2 and TRBJ2-5): EAGVAQSPRYKIIEKRQSVAFWCNPISGHATLYWYQQILGQGPKLLIQFQNNGVVDDSQLPKDRFSAERLKGVDSTLKIQPAKLEDSAVYLCASSLNDPKETQYFGPGTRLLVL.

This clonotype was detected a few times. The V call is TRBV6-5, the J call TRBJ2-7, with unresolved D. The V gene's germline CDR1 is MNHEY and CDR2 SVGAGI. The CDR3 has 15 amino acids. Trimming cost V 0 bases and J 0 bases, with 9 bases left between them. This CDR3 is CASSYSIGNSYEQYF. The DNA for the CDR3 is TGTGCCAGCAGTTACTCGATAGGGAACTCCTACGAGCAGTACTTC.

In its sample, this clonotype was seen many times. The chain employs TRBV27 and TRBJ2-6; D is unresolved. Trimming removed 8 bases at V and 4 bases at J, with 9 bases between. The CDR3 extends over 13 amino acids. Per the germline V gene, CDR1 is MNHEY and CDR2 is SMNVEV (reference sequence). The CDR3 sequence: CASRLSGANVLTF. The CDR3, as DNA: TGTGCCAGCCGATTGTCCGGGGCCAACGTCCTGACTTTC.

The chain recombines TRBV18 with TRBJ2-7, with 7 bases matching TRBD1. V lost 2 bases, J lost 4 bases, and 5 bases stayed unmatched. CDR3 length: 14 residues. Germline V gives CDR1 KGHSH, CDR2 LQKENI. The CDR3: CASSPGGQTYEQYF. CDR3 nucleotide sequence: TGTGCCAGCTCACCAGGGGGACAGACGTACGAGCAGTACTTC.

This clonotype was detected many times. The V gene is TRBV7-2, the J gene TRBJ2-3; 9 bases are shared with TRBD2. Trimming removed 4 bases from V and 1 base from J; junction bases left unmatched: 3. CDR3 length equals 15 residues. Germline values: CDR1 SGHTA, CDR2 FQGNSA. The CDR3 DNA reads TGTGCCAGCAGCTCCGCTAGCGGGGGCACAGATACGCAGTATTTT. Translation gives CASSSASGGTDTQYF.

This clonotype was picked up a small number of times. The V call is TRBV12-3 or TRBV12-4, the J call TRBJ2-1; TRBD1 aligns across 7 bases. J lost 1 base, V lost 4 bases, and 1 base had no gene match. The CDR3 is made up of 14 amino acids. The CDR3 DNA reads TGTGCCAGCAGTTCGGGACAGTCCTACAATGAGCAGTTCTTC. It yields the protein CASSSGQSYNEQFF.

This clonotype was seen only a few times. The J gene is TRBJ2-3, the V gene TRBV7-2, with D perhaps matching TRBD1 (6 bases). Trimming cost V 5 bases and J 4 bases, with 16 bases left between them. Per germline, CDR1 SGHTA and CDR2 FQGNSA. This CDR3 is 15 amino acids long. CDR3 sequence: CASSRTSTGPDTQYF. Written as DNA, the CDR3 is TGTGCCAGCAGCCGAACTTCGACAGGTCCAGATACGCAGTATTTT.

This clonotype was counted between two and nine times. The chain links TRBV6-1 to TRBJ2-4; maybe TRBD1 (6 bases). Trimming left V 1 base short and J 0 bases short, with 16 bases between. Per germline, CDR1 MNHNS and CDR2 SASEGT. This CDR3 comprises 18 residues. The CDR3 DNA is TGTGCCAGCAGTGAAGACAGGGCGAAAAGGCGAGCCAAAAACATTCAGTACTTC. Its translation is CASSEDRAKRRAKNIQYF.

The chain's CDR3 is CASSLMTGGGYTF. CDR3 sequence (DNA): TGTGCCAGCAGTTTAATGACAGGGGGCGGCTACACCTTC. The chain has TRBV12-3 or TRBV12-4 and TRBJ1-2; 10 bases are a match to TRBD1. The CDR3 loop spans 13 amino acids. V was clipped by 2 bases and J by 8 bases; unmatched bases: 2.

Remarks on this clonotype: Being one base from a much bigger clone, this may be a read error. The rearrangement joins TRBV27 to TRBJ1-1; D gene ambiguous. Germline V lookup: CDR1 MNHEY, CDR2 SMNVEV (reference sequence). V was pared by 3 bases and J by 4 bases, with 12 bases between. There are 14 residues in the CDR3. The CDR3 nucleotides are TGTGCCAGCAGTTTGGAAGTGAAAGGCACTGAAGCTTTCTTT. Its translation is CASSLEVKGTEAFF.

The sample holds many counts of this clonotype. The CDR3 DNA is TGTGCCAGCAGCTTGGACGGGGACCGTAACAATGAGCAGTTCTTC. This translates into CASSLDGDRNNEQFF. V and J are TRBV5-5 and TRBJ2-1, with D perhaps given as TRBD1 or TRBD2 (5 bases each). Trimming took 0 bases from V and 5 from J, leaving 12 bases between them. This CDR3 is 15 amino acids long. Germline assignment: CDR1 SGHKS and CDR2 YYEKEE (reference sequence).

J is TRBJ2-7 and V is TRBV20-1; D is undetermined. Germline CDR1 reads DFQATT; CDR2 reads SNEGSKA (reference sequence). CDR3 length equals 21 residues. V lost 0 bases, J lost 0 bases, and 30 bases lay in between. The CDR3 region is CSARDGAPAKGSGLSSYEQYF. The CDR3 coding sequence is TGCAGTGCTAGAGACGGCGCCCCTGCTAAGGGTTCGGGTTTGAGCTCCTACGAGCAGTACTTC.

The J gene is TRBJ1-1, the V gene TRBV7-6; D gene ambiguous. The germline V and J ends were trimmed by 1 base and 1 base, with 10 bases remaining between them. Germline V gives CDR1 SGHVS, CDR2 FNYEAQ. This CDR3 has 15 residues. CDR3 sequence (DNA): TGTGCCAGCAGCTTAGAAACCCATTCGAACACTGAAGCTTTCTTT. It is translated as CASSLETHSNTEAFF.

This clonotype was found many times. CDR3 sequence: CASKSFGLHEKLFF. Written as DNA, the CDR3 is TGTGCCAGCAAGAGTTTTGGTCTCCATGAAAAACTGTTTTTT. J is TRBJ1-4 and V is TRBV6-5; D is uncertain. Germline CDR1 reads MNHEY; CDR2 reads SVGAGI. This CDR3 is 14 amino acids long. Trimming cost V 7 bases and J 6 bases, with 15 bases left between them.

The chain uses TRBV5-1 and TRBJ2-1; TRBD1 agrees at 8 bases. This CDR3 is built from 15 residues. J lost 1 base, V lost 2 bases, and 2 bases had no gene match. From germline, CDR1 is SGHRS and CDR2 YFSETQ. The CDR3 spells CASSLQGESYNEQFF. DNA for the CDR3: TGCGCCAGCAGCTTACAGGGGGAATCCTACAATGAGCAGTTCTTC.

With respect to this clonotype: A much larger clone differs from this one at a single base, so this may be a read error. The chain has TRBV27 and TRBJ2-3; a weak D match, TRBD1 (5 bases). Germline V gene data show CDR1 as MNHEY and CDR2 as SMNVEV (reference sequence). CDR3 length: 15 amino acids. The V and J ends lost 6 bases and 4 bases respectively, with 17 bases between them. The CDR3 reads CASSLGHQRPDTQYF. The DNA for the CDR3 is TGTGCCAGCAGCCTAGGACACCAGAGGCCAGATACGCAGTATTTT.

A few counts support this clonotype. This chain connects TRBV20-1 to TRBJ1-6, with 7 bases identical to TRBD1. The V gene's germline CDR1 is DFQATT and CDR2 SNEGSKA (reference sequence). The V and J ends lost 6 bases and 8 bases, in that order; junction bases with no gene match: 7. This CDR3 is 13 amino acids long. CDR3 DNA: TGCAGTGCAAACGACAGGGTAGATTCACCCCTCCACTTT. It translates to CSANDRVDSPLHF.

The rearrangement links TRBV20-1 to TRBJ2-3; TRBD2 matches 9 bases. V gave up 6 bases and J gave up 0 bases; unmatched junction bases: 13. This CDR3 region has 17 residues. Germline CDR1 DFQATT, CDR2 SNEGSKA (reference sequence). CDR3 residues: CSAIPAGGMTSTDTQYF. CDR3 in DNA: TGCAGTGCCATACCAGCGGGGGGAATGACTAGCACAGATACGCAGTATTTT.

This clonotype was recorded at least ten times. The chain uses TRBV7-2 and TRBJ1-1, with D possibly matching TRBD1 (6 bases). Trimming stripped 5 bases from V and 7 bases from J, with 23 bases between. This CDR3 is 16 amino acids long. Germline loops: CDR1 SGHTA, CDR2 FQGNSA. This chain's CDR3 is CASSPTGTRNAIEAFF. In nucleotides, the CDR3 is TGTGCCAGCAGCCCTACCGGGACAAGGAACGCTATTGAAGCTTTCTTT. Using reference TRBV7-2 and TRBJ1-1 for the parts outside the CDR3, the full variable domain is GAGVSQSPSNKVTEKGKDVELRCDPISGHTALYWYRQSLGQGLEFLIYFQGNSAPDKSGLPSDRFSAERTGGSVSTLTIQRTQQEDSAVYLCASSPTGTRNAIEAFFGQGTRLTVV.

J is TRBJ2-3 and V is TRBV7-2, with a possible D match to TRBD2 (5 bases). The CDR3 is 13 residues long. Germline V gives CDR1 SGHTA, CDR2 FQGNSA. The germline V and J ends were trimmed by 5 bases and 6 bases, with 12 bases remaining between them. The CDR3 sequence is CASSRASRDTQYF. CDR3 bases: TGTGCCAGCAGCAGAGCTAGCCGGGATACGCAGTATTTT.

In this sample, this clonotype turned up many times. V and J are TRBV20-1 and TRBJ2-3, with 7 bases that match TRBD2. J gave up 1 base and V 3 bases, and 10 bases lay outside the gene matches. CDR1 is DFQATT, CDR2 SNEGSKA, per germline (reference sequence). The CDR3 length is 16 residues. The CDR3 DNA sequence: TGCAGTGCTAGGAATAGACTAGCCGAGCGCACAGATACGCAGTATTTT. As protein: CSARNRLAERTDTQYF.

The chain employs TRBV4-3 and TRBJ2-7; a possible D gene is TRBD1 (6 bases). The CDR3 covers 20 residues. V lost 0 bases and J 1 base, leaving 25 bases between the germline ends. Looked up from germline, CDR1 is LGHNA and CDR2 is YSLEER. The CDR3 loop reads CASSQDEFFGSVGASYEQYF. The DNA of the CDR3 is TGCGCCAGCAGCCAAGACGAATTCTTTGGTAGCGTGGGGGCATCCTACGAGCAGTACTTC.

The chain is built from TRBV2 and TRBJ2-2; 9 nucleotides agree with TRBD1. Germline CDR1 is SNHLY and CDR2 is FYNNEI. V shed 6 bases, J shed 6 bases, and the junction held 8 bases outside the gene matches. The CDR3 extends over 15 amino acids. CDR3 region: CASRDDRGAAGELFF. The DNA of the CDR3 is TGTGCCAGCAGAGACGACAGGGGGGCCGCCGGGGAGCTGTTTTTT.